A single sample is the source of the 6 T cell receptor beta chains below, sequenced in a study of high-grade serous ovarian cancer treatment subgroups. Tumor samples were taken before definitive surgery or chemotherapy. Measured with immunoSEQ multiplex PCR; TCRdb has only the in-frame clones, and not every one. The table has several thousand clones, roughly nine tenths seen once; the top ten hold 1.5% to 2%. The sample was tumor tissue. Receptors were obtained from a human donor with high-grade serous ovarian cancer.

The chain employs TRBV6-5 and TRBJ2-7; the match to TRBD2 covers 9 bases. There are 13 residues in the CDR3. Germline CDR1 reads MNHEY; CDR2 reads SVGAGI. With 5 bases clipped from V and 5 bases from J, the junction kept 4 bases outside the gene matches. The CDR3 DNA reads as TGTGCCAGCAGTCCGGGACTAGCAAACGAGCAGTACTTC. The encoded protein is CASSPGLANEQYF.

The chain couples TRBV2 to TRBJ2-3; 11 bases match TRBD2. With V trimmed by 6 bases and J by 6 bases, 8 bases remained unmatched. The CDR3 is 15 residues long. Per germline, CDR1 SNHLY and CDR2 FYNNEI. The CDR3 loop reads CASRALAGGPDTQYF. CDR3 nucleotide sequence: TGTGCCAGCAGAGCCTTAGCGGGAGGGCCCGATACGCAGTATTTT.

The CDR3, as DNA: TGTGCCAGCAGCTTCCGGATTCCGAATTCACCCCTCCACTTT. Protein sequence: CASSFRIPNSPLHF. The V call is TRBV7-2, the J call TRBJ1-6; no firm D call. V was cut by 3 bases and J by 7 bases, with 10 bases left in between. This CDR3 comprises 14 residues. Germline V lookup: CDR1 SGHTA, CDR2 FQGNSA.

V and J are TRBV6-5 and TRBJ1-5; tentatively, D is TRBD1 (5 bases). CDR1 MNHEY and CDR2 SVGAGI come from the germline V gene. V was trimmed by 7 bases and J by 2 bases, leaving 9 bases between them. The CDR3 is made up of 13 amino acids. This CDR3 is CASTRGGNQPQHF. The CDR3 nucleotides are TGTGCCAGCACTCGGGGGGGCAATCAGCCCCAGCATTTT.

The CDR3 protein is CASSARRAGASYEQYF. The CDR3 DNA is TGTGCCAGCAGCGCACGACGGGCAGGGGCCTCCTACGAGCAGTACTTC. The chain links TRBV7-8 to TRBJ2-7; tentatively, D is TRBD1 (6 bases). Deletions cut 5 bases from V and 0 bases from J, with 17 bases between. The CDR3 loop spans 16 amino acids. In germline, CDR1 is SGHVS, CDR2 FQNEAQ.

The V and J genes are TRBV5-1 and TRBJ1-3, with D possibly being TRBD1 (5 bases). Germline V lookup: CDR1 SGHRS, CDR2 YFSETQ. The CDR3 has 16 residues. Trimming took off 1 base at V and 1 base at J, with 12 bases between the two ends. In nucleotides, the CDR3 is TGCGCCAGCAGCTTGCCGAACCAGGGATCTGGAAACACCATATATTTT. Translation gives CASSLPNQGSGNTIYF. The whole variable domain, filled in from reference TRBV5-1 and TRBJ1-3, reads KAGVTQTPRYLIKTRGQQVTLSCSPISGHRSVSWYQQTPGQGLQFLFEYFSETQRNKGNFPGRFSGRQFSNSRSEMNVSTLELGDSALYLCASSLPNQGSGNTIYFGEGSWLTVV.